This T cell receptor beta chain is from a study of blood T cell repertoires in COVID-19. Clinical histories supplied by participants themselves formed the basis of cohort assignment. Exposed participants came across a COVID-19 case within 2 weeks before study entry. Trimming cost V 6 bases and J 1 base, with 15 bases left between them. The CDR3 is made up of 15 amino acids. From germline, CDR1 is LNHDA and CDR2 SQIVND (reference sequence). Methods used by the authors: Counts of nucleated cells, estimated from reference gene primer amplification, were obtained. The method was immunoSEQ multiplex PCR; TCRdb's version includes in-frame clones alone and lacks a portion of them. V and J calls plus clone size are reproduced from that table; the DNA served to infer D and trimming. The table records about 270,000 clones, under 95% of them present only once.

This sequence was found in a middle-aged man who had been exposed to COVID-19. The gene calls are TRBV19 and TRBJ1-1; maybe TRBD1 (6 bases). Sequencing was performed on PBMCs or T cells enriched from blood (not recorded which). Written as DNA, the CDR3 is TGTGCCAGTAGGCTCCAACAGGGCGAGAACACTGAAGCTTTCTTT. It yields the protein CASRLQQGENTEAFF.